This section outlines one TCR beta chain sequence together with its context. The data were obtained in a study of blood T cell repertoires in COVID-19. In the study overall: Samples of COVID-19 (acute and convalescent) were obtained from the United States, Italy and Spain. In each case, the material was cDNA or gDNA derived from T cells, B-cell-depleted T cells, or PBMCs.

V trimming: 6 bases; J trimming: 5 bases; junction bases outside the gene matches: 3. CDR1 is MNHEY, CDR2 SMNVEV, per germline (reference sequence). This CDR3 is 14 amino acids long. In the authors' workflow: It was from reference gene primer amplification that nucleated cell counts were estimated. Assay: immunoSEQ multiplex PCR; the TCRdb copy retains only in-frame clones and omits some. V and J calls and clone size are given by that table; D and trimming were obtained from the DNA. The table lists around 260,000 clones, around nine tenths of them singletons. The sequenced sample was peripheral blood. The chain carries TRBV27 and TRBJ1-4; the match to TRBD1 covers 10 bases. This sequence was found in a man aged 25 to 45 with active or convalescent COVID-19. The CDR3 bases are TGTGCCAGCAGCTGGACAGGGGGAAATGAAAAACTGTTTTTT. Its protein is CASSWTGGNEKLFF.